In its sample, the clone carrying this TCR beta chain was seen many times. The germline CDR1 and CDR2 sequences are MNHEY and SVGEGT. V lost 1 base and J 8 bases, leaving 11 bases between the germline ends. The CDR3 is made up of 13 amino acids. This entry is derived from a study of regulatory T cells in long-lasting Graves disease. iRepertoire HTBI primers and Arm-PCR of CDR3 regions built TCR beta libraries. One entry per CDR3 protein, called by TCRdb with MiXCR from the multiplex PCR reads. The data show approximately 400,000 distinct CDR3 sequences, less than 25% seen once. Documented time point: persistent/refractory GD, antithyroid drugs over 5 years with positive TRAb. PBMC RNA was the source of the TCR library.

The TCR was taken from a female donor with Graves disease. This material consisted of peripheral blood mononuclear cells (PBMCs), taken when the disease was refractory, from a patient treated with antithyroid drugs. J is TRBJ1-2 and V is TRBV6-2 or TRBV6-3; D remains ambiguous. The CDR3 nucleotides read TGTGCCAGCAGTTACTATTATGATGGGGGCTACACCTTC. Protein: CASSYYYDGGYTF.